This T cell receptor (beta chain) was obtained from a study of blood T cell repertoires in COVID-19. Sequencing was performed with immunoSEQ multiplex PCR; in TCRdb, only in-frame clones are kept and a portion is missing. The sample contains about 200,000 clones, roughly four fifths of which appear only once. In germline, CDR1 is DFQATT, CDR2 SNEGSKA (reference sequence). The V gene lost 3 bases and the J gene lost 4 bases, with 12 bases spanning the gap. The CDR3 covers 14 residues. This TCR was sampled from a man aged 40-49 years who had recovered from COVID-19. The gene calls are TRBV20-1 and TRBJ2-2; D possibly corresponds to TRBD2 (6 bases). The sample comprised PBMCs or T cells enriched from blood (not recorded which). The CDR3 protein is CSASRAGSTGELFF. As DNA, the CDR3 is TGCAGTGCTAGTAGGGCGGGATCCACCGGGGAGCTGTTTTTT.